The 7 T cell receptor beta chains reported below all come from one sample, sequenced in a study of kidney transplant recipient with SARS-CoV-2 infection. TCRdb passed the reads through MiXCR, listing each CDR3 protein once. The sample has 200,000 to 300,000 distinct CDR3 sequences, 29% seen once. The material was a blood sample, obtained at baseline and on roughly day 120 from a kidney transplant recipient. The receptors shown here come from a male patient in his thirties who had COVID-19 and was a kidney transplant recipient. Some T cells here may be from the graft donor.

Concerning this clonotype itself: Without the conserved terminal phenylalanine or tryptophan, this CDR3 likely stems from a read error. The V gene is TRBV7-8, the J gene TRBJ1-2, with unresolved D. The CDR3 extends over 17 amino acids. Per germline, CDR1 SGHVS and CDR2 FQNEAQ. Trimming took off 5 bases at V and 4 bases at J, with 23 bases between the two ends. The chain's CDR3 is CASSNRWFTRKTYGYTL. CDR3 DNA sequence: TGTGCCAGCAGCAATCGATGGTTTACCCGAAAGACCTATGGCTACACCCTC.

The CDR3 sequence is CASSPLGTSTDTQYF. The CDR3 nucleotides read TGTGCCAGTAGTCCCCTGGGAACCAGCACAGATACGCAGTATTTT. This chain links TRBV19 with TRBJ2-3; unclear D gene. The CDR3 is 15 amino acids. Trimming cost V 5 bases and J 0 bases, with 12 bases left between them. In germline, CDR1 is LNHDA, CDR2 SQIVND (reference sequence).

This clonotype was found many times. The V gene is TRBV3-1, the J gene TRBJ2-2; D uncertain. This CDR3 is 18 amino acids long. Trimming removed 5 bases from V and 5 bases from J, with 24 bases in between. Germline-derived CDR1 and CDR2 are LGHDT and YNNKEL (reference sequence). This CDR3 is CASSSGCPISGLTGELFF. Written as DNA, the CDR3 is TGTGCCAGCAGCTCAGGCTGTCCCATTTCAGGCTTGACCGGGGAGCTGTTTTTT.

For this clonotype: A much larger clone differs from this one at a single base, so this may be a read error. The V and J genes are TRBV21-1 and TRBJ1-6; TRBD1, the table's D call, lacks a check against the DNA. TRBV21-1 is a known pseudogene. CDR3 length: 15 amino acids. The CDR3, as DNA: TGTGTCAGCAGCAAAGGGGACAGACTTAATTCACCCCTCCACTTT. Protein: CVSSKGDRLNSPLHF.

The chain is built from TRBV6-9 and TRBJ1-2; D uncertain. CDR1 MNHGY and CDR2 SVAAGI come from the germline V gene. This CDR3 contains 17 residues. V lost 5 bases and J 4 bases, leaving 23 bases between the germline ends. This chain's CDR3 is CASSTAKPYGKTYGYTF. Written as DNA, the CDR3 is TGTGCCAGCAGTACGGCTAAGCCTTACGGAAAGACCTATGGCTACACCTTC.

This clonotype was recorded a few times. J is TRBJ1-6 and V is TRBV27; D unresolved. Germline V gene data show CDR1 as MNHEY and CDR2 as SMNVEV (reference sequence). Deletions cut 4 bases from V and 4 bases from J, with 17 bases between. CDR3 size: 17 residues. The CDR3 sequence is CASSSILAWGYNSPLHF. The CDR3 DNA follows: TGTGCCAGCAGTTCCATTCTCGCCTGGGGTTATAATTCACCCCTCCACTTT.

This clonotype was counted at least ten times. The chain carries TRBV7-2 and TRBJ2-5; D not resolved. From germline, CDR1 is SGHTA and CDR2 FQGNSA. This CDR3 is 13 amino acids long. V was cut by 5 bases and J by 2 bases, with 9 bases left in between. Here the CDR3 reads CASSLRSQETQYF. The CDR3 region has the DNA TGTGCCAGCAGCCTCAGATCGCAAGAGACCCAGTACTTC. Looking up the rest from reference TRBV7-2 and TRBJ2-5 gives the full variable domain: GAGVSQSPSNKVTEKGKDVELRCDPISGHTALYWYRQSLGQGLEFLIYFQGNSAPDKSGLPSDRFSAERTGGSVSTLTIQRTQQEDSAVYLCASSLRSQETQYFGPGTRLLVL.